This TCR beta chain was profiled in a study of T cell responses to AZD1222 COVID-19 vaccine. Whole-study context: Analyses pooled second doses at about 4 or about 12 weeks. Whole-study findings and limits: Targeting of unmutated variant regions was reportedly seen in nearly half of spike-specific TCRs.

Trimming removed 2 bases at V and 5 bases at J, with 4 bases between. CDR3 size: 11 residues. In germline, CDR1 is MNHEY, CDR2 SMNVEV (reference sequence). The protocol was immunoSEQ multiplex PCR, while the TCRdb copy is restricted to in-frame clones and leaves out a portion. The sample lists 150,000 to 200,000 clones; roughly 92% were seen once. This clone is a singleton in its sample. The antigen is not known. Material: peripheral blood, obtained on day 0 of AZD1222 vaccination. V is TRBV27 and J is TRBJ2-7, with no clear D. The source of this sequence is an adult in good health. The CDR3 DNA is TGTGCCAGCAGTTTAGGAGACGAGCAGTACTTC. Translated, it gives CASSLGDEQYF.